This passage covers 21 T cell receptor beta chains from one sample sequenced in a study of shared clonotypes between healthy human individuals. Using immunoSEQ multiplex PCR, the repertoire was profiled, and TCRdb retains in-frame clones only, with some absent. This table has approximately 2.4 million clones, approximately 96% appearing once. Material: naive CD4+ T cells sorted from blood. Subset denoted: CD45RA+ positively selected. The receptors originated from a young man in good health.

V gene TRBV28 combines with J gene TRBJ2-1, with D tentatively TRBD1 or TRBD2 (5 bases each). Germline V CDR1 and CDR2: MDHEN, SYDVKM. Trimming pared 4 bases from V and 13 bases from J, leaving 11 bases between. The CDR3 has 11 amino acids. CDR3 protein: CASSSGTSQFF. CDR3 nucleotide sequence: TGTGCCAGCAGTTCCGGGACCTCCCAGTTCTTC.

This chain's CDR3 is CASSPRTSGRALDTQYF. The CDR3 bases are TGTGCCAGCAGCCCCCGGACTAGCGGGAGGGCCCTAGATACGCAGTATTTT. The chain recombines TRBV13 with TRBJ2-3; 15 bases map to TRBD2. Germline CDR1 reads PRHDT; CDR2 reads FYEKMQ (reference sequence). V shed 5 bases and J 5 bases; nucleotides not matched to a gene: 8. The CDR3 contains 17 residues.

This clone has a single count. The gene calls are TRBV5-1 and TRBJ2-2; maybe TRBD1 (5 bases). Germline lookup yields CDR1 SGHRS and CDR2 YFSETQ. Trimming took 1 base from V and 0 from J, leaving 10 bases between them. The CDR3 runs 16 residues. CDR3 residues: CASSLSRGPNTGELFF. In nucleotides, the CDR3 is TGCGCCAGCAGCTTGTCTAGGGGTCCGAACACCGGGGAGCTGTTTTTT. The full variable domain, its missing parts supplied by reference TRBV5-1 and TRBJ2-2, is KAGVTQTPRYLIKTRGQQVTLSCSPISGHRSVSWYQQTPGQGLQFLFEYFSETQRNKGNFPGRFSGRQFSNSRSEMNVSTLELGDSALYLCASSLSRGPNTGELFFGEGSRLTVL.

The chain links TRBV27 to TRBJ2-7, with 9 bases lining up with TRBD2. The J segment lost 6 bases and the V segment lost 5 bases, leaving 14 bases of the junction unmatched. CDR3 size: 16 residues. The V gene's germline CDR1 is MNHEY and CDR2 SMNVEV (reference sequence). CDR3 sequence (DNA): TGTGCCAGCAGTCCCGGGACTAGCTGGGACCCTTCCGAGCAGTACTTC. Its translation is CASSPGTSWDPSEQYF.

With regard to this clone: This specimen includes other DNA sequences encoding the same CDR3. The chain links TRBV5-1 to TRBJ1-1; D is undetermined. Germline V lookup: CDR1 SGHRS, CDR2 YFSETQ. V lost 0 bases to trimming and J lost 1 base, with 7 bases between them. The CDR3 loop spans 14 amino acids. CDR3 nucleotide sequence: TGCGCCAGCAGCTTGGGGGCTCCGAACACTGAAGCTTTCTTT. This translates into CASSLGAPNTEAFF.

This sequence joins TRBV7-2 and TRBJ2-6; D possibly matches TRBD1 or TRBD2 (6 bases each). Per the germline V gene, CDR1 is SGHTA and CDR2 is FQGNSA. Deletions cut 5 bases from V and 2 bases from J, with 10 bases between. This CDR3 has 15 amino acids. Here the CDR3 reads CASSEGGAGANVLTF. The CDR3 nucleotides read TGTGCCAGCAGCGAGGGGGGCGCTGGGGCCAACGTCCTGACTTTC.

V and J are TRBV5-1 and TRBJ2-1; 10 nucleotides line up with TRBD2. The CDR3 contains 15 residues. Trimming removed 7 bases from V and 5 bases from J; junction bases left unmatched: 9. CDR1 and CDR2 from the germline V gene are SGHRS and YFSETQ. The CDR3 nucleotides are TGCGCCAGCGTCCCCGGGACTAGCGCCAACAATGAGCAGTTCTTC. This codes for CASVPGTSANNEQFF.

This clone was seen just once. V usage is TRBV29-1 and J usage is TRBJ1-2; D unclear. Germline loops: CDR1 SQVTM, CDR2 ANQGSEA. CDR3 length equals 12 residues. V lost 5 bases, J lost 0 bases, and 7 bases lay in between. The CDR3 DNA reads TGCAGCGTTAGTCTCGCTAACTATGGCTACACCTTC. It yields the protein CSVSLANYGYTF.

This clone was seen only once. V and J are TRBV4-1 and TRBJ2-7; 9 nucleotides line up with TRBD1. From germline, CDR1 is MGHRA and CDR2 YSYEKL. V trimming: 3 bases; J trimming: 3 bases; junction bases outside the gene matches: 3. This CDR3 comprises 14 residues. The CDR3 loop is CASSQGDRVYEQYF. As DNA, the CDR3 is TGCGCCAGCAGCCAGGGGGACAGGGTCTACGAGCAGTACTTC.

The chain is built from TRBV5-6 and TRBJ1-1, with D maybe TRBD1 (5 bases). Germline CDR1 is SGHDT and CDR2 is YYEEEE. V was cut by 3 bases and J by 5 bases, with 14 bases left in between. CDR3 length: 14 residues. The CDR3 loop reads CASSSAGSGTEAFF. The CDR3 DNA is TGTGCCAGCAGCTCGGCAGGGTCAGGGACTGAAGCTTTCTTT.

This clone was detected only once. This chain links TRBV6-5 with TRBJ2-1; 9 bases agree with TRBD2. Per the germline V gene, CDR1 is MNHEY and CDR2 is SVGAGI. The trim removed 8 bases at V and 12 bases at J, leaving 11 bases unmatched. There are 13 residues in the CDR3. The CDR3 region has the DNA TGTGCCAGCCTTAGGGGAGCGGGAGGTGGGCAGTTCTTC. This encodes CASLRGAGGGQFF.

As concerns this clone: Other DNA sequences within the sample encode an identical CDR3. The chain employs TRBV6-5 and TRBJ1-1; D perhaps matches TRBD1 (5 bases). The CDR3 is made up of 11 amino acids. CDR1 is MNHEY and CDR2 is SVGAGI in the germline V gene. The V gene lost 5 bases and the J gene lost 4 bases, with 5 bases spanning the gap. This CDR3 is CASSRGTEAFF. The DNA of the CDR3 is TGTGCCAGCAGTAGGGGCACTGAAGCTTTCTTT.

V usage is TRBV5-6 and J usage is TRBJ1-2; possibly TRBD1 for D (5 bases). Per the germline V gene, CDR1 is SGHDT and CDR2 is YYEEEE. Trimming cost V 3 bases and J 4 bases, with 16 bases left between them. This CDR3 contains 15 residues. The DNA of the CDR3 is TGTGCCAGCAGCTGGAGAGGGGATTCAGGCTATGGCTACACCTTC. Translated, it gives CASSWRGDSGYGYTF.

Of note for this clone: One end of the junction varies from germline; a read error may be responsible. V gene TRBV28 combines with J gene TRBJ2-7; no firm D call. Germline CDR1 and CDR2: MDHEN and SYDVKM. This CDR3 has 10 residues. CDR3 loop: CASSGPDIRF. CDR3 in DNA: TGTGCCAGCAGCGGGCCAGATATACGCTTC.

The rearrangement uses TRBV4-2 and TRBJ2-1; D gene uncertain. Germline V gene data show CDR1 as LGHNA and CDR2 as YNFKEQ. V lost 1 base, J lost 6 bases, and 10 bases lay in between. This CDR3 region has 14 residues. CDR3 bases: TGTGCCAGCAGCCAAGTTTATCTCACCAATGAGCAGTTCTTC. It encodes CASSQVYLTNEQFF.

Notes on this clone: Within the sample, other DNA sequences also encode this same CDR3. The CDR3 nucleotides are TGCGCCAGCAGCTTGGGGACCGGGACAGGCTCCTACGAGCAGTACTTC. Its translation is CASSLGTGTGSYEQYF. The gene calls are TRBV5-1 and TRBJ2-7, with 8 bases lining up with TRBD1. With V trimmed by 0 bases and J by 0 bases, 5 bases remained unmatched. This CDR3 comprises 16 residues. Looked up from germline, CDR1 is SGHRS and CDR2 is YFSETQ.

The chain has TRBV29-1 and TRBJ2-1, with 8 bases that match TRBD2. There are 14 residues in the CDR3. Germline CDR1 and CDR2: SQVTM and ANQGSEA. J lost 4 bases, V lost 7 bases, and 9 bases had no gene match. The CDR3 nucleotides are TGCAGCGCTCCTGGCGGGGGGATTTACAATGAGCAGTTCTTC. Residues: CSAPGGGIYNEQFF.

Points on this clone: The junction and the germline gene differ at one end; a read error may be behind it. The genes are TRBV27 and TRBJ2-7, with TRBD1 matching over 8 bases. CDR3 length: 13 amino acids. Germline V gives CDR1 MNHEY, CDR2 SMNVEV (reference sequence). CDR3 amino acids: CASSLWPDGDRNF. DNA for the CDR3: TGTGCCAGCAGTTTATGGCCTGACGGGGACAGGAACTTC.

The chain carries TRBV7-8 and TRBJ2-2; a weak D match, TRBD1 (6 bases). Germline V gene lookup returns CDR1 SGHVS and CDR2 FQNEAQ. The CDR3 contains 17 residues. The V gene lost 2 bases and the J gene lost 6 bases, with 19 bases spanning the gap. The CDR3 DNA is TGTGCCAGCAGCTTATTTACAGGGATTCTAAACTCCGGGGAGCTGTTTTTT. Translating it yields CASSLFTGILNSGELFF.

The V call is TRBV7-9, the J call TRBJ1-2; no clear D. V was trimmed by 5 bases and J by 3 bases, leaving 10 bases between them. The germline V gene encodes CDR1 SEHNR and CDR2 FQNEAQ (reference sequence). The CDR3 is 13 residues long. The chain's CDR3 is CASSAGLHYGYTF. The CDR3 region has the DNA TGTGCCAGCAGCGCCGGACTCCACTATGGCTACACCTTC.

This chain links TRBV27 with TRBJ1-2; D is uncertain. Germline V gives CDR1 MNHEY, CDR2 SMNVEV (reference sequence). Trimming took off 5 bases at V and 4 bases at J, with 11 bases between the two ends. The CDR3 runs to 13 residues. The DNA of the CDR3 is TGTGCCAGCAGTGACGTCTGGCGCTATGGCTACACCTTC. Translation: CASSDVWRYGYTF.